These 15 T cell receptor beta chains were all obtained from the same sample, sequenced in a study of blood T cells in healthy people across ages. Using a J-beta primer mix together with a sample-barcoded 5' primer, a second PCR was run for roughly 7 to 11 cycles. TCRdb fed the 5' RACE reads into MiXCR, producing one record per CDR3 protein. Of 650,000 to 800,000 distinct CDR3 sequences listed, about 42% are singletons. Sequencing used blood. The receptors derive from a man in his sixties in good health.

This clonotype occurred a few times. One junction end disagrees with the germline gene, perhaps due to a read error. CDR3 sequence (DNA): TGCGCCAGCAGCTTGGCCCGGAGCACAGATACGCAGTATTTT. Protein: CASSLARSTDTQYF. V gene TRBV12-3 or TRBV12-4 combines with J gene TRBJ2-3; D unclear. The CDR3 loop spans 14 amino acids.

This CDR3 reads CASSNPRGISYEQYF. The CDR3, as DNA: TGCGCCAGCAGCAACCCCAGGGGGATCTCCTACGAGCAGTACTTC. The chain joins TRBV4-1 to TRBJ2-7, with 7 bases identical to TRBD1. The CDR3 length is 15 residues. J gave up 0 bases and V 5 bases, and 7 bases lay outside the gene matches. CDR1 is MGHRA, CDR2 YSYEKL, per germline.

This chain's CDR3 is CSASSLLTEAFF. The CDR3 DNA is TGCAGTGCTAGCTCCTTATTAACGGAAGCTTTCTTT. V is TRBV20-1 and J is TRBJ1-1; D unclear. CDR3 size: 12 residues. The V and J ends lost 3 bases and 8 bases respectively, with 13 bases between them. Per germline, CDR1 DFQATT and CDR2 SNEGSKA (reference sequence).

The chain couples TRBV20-1 to TRBJ2-3, with 13 bases identical to TRBD2. The V gene end was trimmed by 6 bases and the J gene end by 6 bases; junction bases not matched to a gene: 6. CDR1 DFQATT and CDR2 SNEGSKA come from the germline V gene (reference sequence). The CDR3 totals 14 residues. CDR3 sequence: CSARTSGGFDTQYF. The CDR3 DNA sequence: TGCAGTGCCAGGACTAGCGGGGGTTTCGATACGCAGTATTTT.

This chain joins TRBV14 and TRBJ1-6; no definite D call. From germline, CDR1 is SGHDN and CDR2 FVKESK. Trimming stripped 2 bases from V and 7 bases from J, with 18 bases between. The CDR3 length is 17 residues. The CDR3, as DNA: TGTGCCAGCAGCCAACCGCGTGGGAAGGGCGGCAATTCACCCCTCCACTTT. This translates into CASSQPRGKGGNSPLHF.

This clonotype appeared a few times. CDR3 region: CSVGLQISTDTQYF. The CDR3 region has the DNA TGCAGCGTTGGGTTGCAGATAAGCACAGATACGCAGTATTTT. The chain couples TRBV29-1 to TRBJ2-3; D not resolved. This CDR3 spans 14 amino acids. V was trimmed by 4 bases and J by 0 bases, leaving 11 bases between them. Germline V gene sequence: CDR1 SQVTM, CDR2 ANQGSEA.

With respect to this clonotype: One end of the junction is discordant with germline, which a read error may explain. The genes are TRBV2 and TRBJ2-5; the match to TRBD1 covers 7 bases. The CDR3 has 13 amino acids. Germline V gene data show CDR1 as SNHLY and CDR2 as FYNNEI. In nucleotides, the CDR3 is TGTGCCGGCAGCCACAGGGGAGAGGAGACCCAGTACTTC. Protein product: CAGSHRGEETQYF.

This clonotype has a handful of counts. The chain combines TRBV6-6 with TRBJ1-4, with D perhaps TRBD1 (5 bases). The CDR3 length is 16 residues. Germline V CDR1 and CDR2: MNHNY, SVGAGI (reference sequence). V was pared by 5 bases and J by 0 bases, with 13 bases between. CDR3 amino acids: CASSTLGGATNEKLFF. The CDR3, as DNA: TGTGCCAGCAGTACCCTCGGGGGTGCAACTAATGAAAAACTGTTTTTT.

This clonotype was seen a few times. The chain is built from TRBV29-1 and TRBJ2-5; D is perhaps TRBD2 (6 bases). The assigned J gene may be wrong: the sequence end matches TRBJ2-7 better. Germline CDR1 is SQVTM and CDR2 is ANQGSEA. The CDR3 has 13 amino acids. This chain's CDR3 is CSALDGGNHEQYF. DNA of the CDR3: TGCAGCGCCCTAGATGGAGGGAACCACGAGCAGTACTTC.

This clonotype occurred a few times. The chain combines TRBV29-1 with TRBJ1-4; no definite D call. V was clipped by 4 bases and J by 7 bases, with 13 bases between them. The CDR3 length is 13 residues. Germline V lookup: CDR1 SQVTM, CDR2 ANQGSEA. The DNA of the CDR3 is TGCAGCGTTGGAATAAGCAGCGGTGAAAAACTGTTTTTT. Protein sequence: CSVGISSGEKLFF.

The chain joins TRBV11-3 to TRBJ2-5; 10 nucleotides align to TRBD1. Germline V CDR1 and CDR2: SGHNT, YENEEA. Trimming removed 5 bases from V and 12 bases from J; junction bases left unmatched: 6. The length of the CDR3 is 12 residues. CDR3 in amino acids: CASSGRDRGEYF. The CDR3, as DNA: TGTGCCAGCAGCGGTAGGGACAGGGGAGAGTACTTC.

This clonotype was recorded many times. V gene TRBV7-2 combines with J gene TRBJ2-5; TRBD2 agrees at 9 bases. CDR3 size: 17 residues. After removal of 5 bases from V and 1 base from J, the junction contained 11 bases not matched to a gene. From germline, CDR1 is SGHTA and CDR2 FQGNSA. In DNA form, the CDR3 reads TGTGCCAGCAGCCCAGGGGTTAGCGGGGGAACCCAAGAGACCCAGTACTTC. Its translation: CASSPGVSGGTQETQYF. Full variable domain (remainder filled in from reference TRBV7-2 and TRBJ2-5): GAGVSQSPSNKVTEKGKDVELRCDPISGHTALYWYRQSLGQGLEFLIYFQGNSAPDKSGLPSDRFSAERTGGSVSTLTIQRTQQEDSAVYLCASSPGVSGGTQETQYFGPGTRLLVL.

This clonotype was picked up a small number of times. This chain joins TRBV4-1 and TRBJ2-7; 7 nucleotides agree with TRBD1. The CDR3 sequence is 15 residues long. V gave up 0 bases and J gave up 4 bases; unmatched junction bases: 6. The germline gives CDR1 MGHRA, CDR2 YSYEKL. The CDR3 DNA sequence: TGCGCCAGCAGCCAAGACTACGGGACAGTATACGAGCAGTACTTC. This encodes CASSQDYGTVYEQYF.

This clonotype was recorded many times. This chain connects TRBV7-2 to TRBJ2-7; 11 nucleotides match TRBD2. CDR3 length: 15 amino acids. CDR1 and CDR2 from the germline V gene are SGHTA and FQGNSA. Trimming cost V 1 base and J 1 base; bases outside gene matches: 0. CDR3 loop: CASSLGLAGSYEQYF. CDR3 sequence (DNA): TGTGCCAGCAGCTTAGGACTAGCGGGATCCTACGAGCAGTACTTC.

The chain has TRBV15 and TRBJ1-1, with D hard to call. There are 12 residues in the CDR3. From germline, CDR1 is LNHNV and CDR2 YYDKDF (reference sequence). Trimming pared 5 bases from V and 11 bases from J, leaving 15 bases between. CDR3 in DNA: TGTGCCACCAGCGAAACCTACCAACTGGCTTTCTTT. Translating gives CATSETYQLAFF.